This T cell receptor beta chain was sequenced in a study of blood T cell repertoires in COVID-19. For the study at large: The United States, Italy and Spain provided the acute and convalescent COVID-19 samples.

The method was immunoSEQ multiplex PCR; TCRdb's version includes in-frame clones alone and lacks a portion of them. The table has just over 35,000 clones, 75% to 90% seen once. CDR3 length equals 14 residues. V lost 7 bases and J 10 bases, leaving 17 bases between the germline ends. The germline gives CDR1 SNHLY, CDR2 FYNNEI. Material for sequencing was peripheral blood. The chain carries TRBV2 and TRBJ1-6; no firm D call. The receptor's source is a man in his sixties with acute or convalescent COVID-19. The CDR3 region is CASTGGAIASPLHF. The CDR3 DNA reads TGTGCCAGCACTGGCGGAGCCATCGCGTCACCCCTCCACTTT. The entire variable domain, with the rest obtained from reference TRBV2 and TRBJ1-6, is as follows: EPEVTQTPSHQVTQMGQEVILRCVPISNHLYFYWYRQILGQKVEFLVSFYNNEISEKSEIFDDQFSVERPDGSNFTLKIRSTKLEDSAMYFCASTGGAIASPLHFGNGTRLTVT.